This T cell receptor beta chain originates from a study of cytotoxic CD8 clonotypes in ibrutinib-treated CLL. Overall study context: Included were 10 to 12 relapsed/refractory and approximately 15 treatment-naive patients, of whom roughly 17 were IGHV unmutated. Notes on the study in general: The study sampled sustained-remission and progressing patients at different times. In comparison with age-matched healthy donors, baseline clonality was higher and tracked circulating CD8+ T-cell counts.

Using immunoSEQ multiplex PCR, the repertoire was profiled, and TCRdb retains in-frame clones only, with some absent. The profile shows hundreds of thousands of clones, roughly 70% of them singletons. The CDR3 spans 16 residues. V was trimmed by 2 bases and J by 2 bases, leaving 12 bases between them. Germline V lookup: CDR1 SGHTA, CDR2 FQGTGA. About this clone: Its specificity is not known.

The chain employs TRBV7-3 and TRBJ2-2; D is perhaps TRBD2 (6 bases). The material was PBMCs, obtained after 24 months of ibrutinib treatment. The clonotype comes from a human donor with chronic lymphocytic leukemia. CDR3 DNA: TGTGCCAGCAGCTTACTCGGCGGGGTTAACACCGGGGAGCTGTTTTTT. Translated, it gives CASSLLGGVNTGELFF.